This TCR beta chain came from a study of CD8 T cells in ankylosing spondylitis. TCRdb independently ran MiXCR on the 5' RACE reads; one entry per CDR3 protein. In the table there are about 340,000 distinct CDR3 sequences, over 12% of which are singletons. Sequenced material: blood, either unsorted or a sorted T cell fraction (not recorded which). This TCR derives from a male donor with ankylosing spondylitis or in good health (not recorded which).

The CDR3 bases are TGTGCCAGCAGCTTAGAACAGTTCACTGAAGCTTTCTTT. Amino acids: CASSLEQFTEAFF. The J gene is TRBJ1-1, the V gene TRBV7-2; D call uncertain. Germline assignment: CDR1 SGHTA and CDR2 FQGNSA. V was shortened by 1 base and J by 4 bases, with 7 bases between the two germline ends. The CDR3 is made up of 13 amino acids. The full variable domain, its missing parts supplied by reference TRBV7-2 and TRBJ1-1, is GAGVSQSPSNKVTEKGKDVELRCDPISGHTALYWYRQSLGQGLEFLIYFQGNSAPDKSGLPSDRFSAERTGGSVSTLTIQRTQQEDSAVYLCASSLEQFTEAFFGQGTRLTVV.